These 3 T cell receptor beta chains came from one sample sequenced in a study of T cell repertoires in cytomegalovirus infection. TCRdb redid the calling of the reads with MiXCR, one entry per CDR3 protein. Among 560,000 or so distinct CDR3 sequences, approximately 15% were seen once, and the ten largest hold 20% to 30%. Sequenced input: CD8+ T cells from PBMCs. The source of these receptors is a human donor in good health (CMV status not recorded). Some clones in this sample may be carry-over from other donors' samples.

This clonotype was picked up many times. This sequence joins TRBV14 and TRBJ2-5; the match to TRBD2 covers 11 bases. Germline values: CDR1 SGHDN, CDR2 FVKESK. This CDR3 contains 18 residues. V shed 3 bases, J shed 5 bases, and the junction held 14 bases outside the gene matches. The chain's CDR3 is CASSHFPGLAARGETQYF. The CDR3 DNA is TGTGCCAGCAGCCATTTCCCGGGACTAGCGGCCAGAGGGGAGACCCAGTACTTC.

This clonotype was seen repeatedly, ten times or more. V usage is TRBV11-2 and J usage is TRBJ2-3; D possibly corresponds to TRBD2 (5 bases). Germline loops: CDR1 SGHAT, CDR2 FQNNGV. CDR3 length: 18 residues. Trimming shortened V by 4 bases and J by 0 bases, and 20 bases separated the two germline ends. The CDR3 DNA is TGTGCCAGCAGCTGGTCCCCTCGCTTGAGCGGTAGCACAGATACGCAGTATTTT. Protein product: CASSWSPRLSGSTDTQYF.

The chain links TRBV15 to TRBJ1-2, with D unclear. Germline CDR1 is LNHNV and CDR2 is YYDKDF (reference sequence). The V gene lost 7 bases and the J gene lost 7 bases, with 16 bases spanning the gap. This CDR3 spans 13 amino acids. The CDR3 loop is CATTPDLGSGYTF. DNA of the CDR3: TGTGCCACCACCCCAGACTTAGGGAGTGGCTACACCTTC. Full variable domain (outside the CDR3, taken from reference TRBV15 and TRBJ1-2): DAMVIQNPRYQVTQFGKPVTLSCSQTLNHNVMYWYQQKSSQAPKLLFHYYDKDFNNEADTPDNFQSRRPNTSFCFLDIRSPGLGDTAMYLCATTPDLGSGYTFGSGTRLTVV.